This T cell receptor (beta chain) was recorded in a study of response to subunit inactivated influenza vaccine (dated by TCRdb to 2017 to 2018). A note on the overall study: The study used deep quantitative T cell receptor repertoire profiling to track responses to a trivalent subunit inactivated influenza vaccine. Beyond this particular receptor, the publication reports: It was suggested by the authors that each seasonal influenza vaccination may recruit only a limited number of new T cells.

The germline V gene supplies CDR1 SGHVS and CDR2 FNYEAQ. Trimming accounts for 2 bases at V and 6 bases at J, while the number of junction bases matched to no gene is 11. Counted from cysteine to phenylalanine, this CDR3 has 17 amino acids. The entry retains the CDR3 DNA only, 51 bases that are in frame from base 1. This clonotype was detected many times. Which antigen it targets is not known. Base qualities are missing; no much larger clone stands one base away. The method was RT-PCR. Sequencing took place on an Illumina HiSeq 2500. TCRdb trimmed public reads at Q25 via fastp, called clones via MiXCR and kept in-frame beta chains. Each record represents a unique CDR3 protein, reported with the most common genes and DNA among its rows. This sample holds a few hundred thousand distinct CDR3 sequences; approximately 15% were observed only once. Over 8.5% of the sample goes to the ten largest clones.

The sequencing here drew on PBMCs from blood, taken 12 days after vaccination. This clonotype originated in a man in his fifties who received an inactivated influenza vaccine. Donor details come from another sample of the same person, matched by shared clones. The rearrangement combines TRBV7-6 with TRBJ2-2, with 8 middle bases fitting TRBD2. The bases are TGTGCCAGCAGCTTATTTTCCGGGACTAGTATGGCCGGGGAGCTGTTTTTT. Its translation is CASSLFSGTSMAGELFF. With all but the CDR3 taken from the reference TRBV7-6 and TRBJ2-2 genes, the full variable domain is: GAGVSQSPRYKVTKRGQDVALRCDPISGHVSLYWYRQALGQGPEFLTYFNYEAQQDKSGLPNDRFSAERPEGSISTLTIQRTEQRDSAMYRCASSLFSGTSMAGELFFGEGSRLTVL.